Described below is a single TCR beta chain sequence and its context. An end of the junction differs from the germline gene, which may be a read error. Sample time point: newly diagnosed GD, antithyroid drugs for less than 3 months. RNA from PBMCs was the source of the TCR library. From germline, CDR1 is MNHEY and CDR2 SVGEGT. This CDR3 has 11 residues. The data were taken from a study of regulatory T cells in long-lasting Graves disease. Building the TCR beta libraries relied on iRepertoire HTBI primers, and CDR3 regions underwent Arm-PCR. TCRdb redid the calling of the multiplex PCR reads with MiXCR, one entry per CDR3 protein. Of approximately 390,000 distinct CDR3 sequences detected, roughly 17% appear once; the ten largest clones hold just over 20%. The same data also went into a second study, on T cells in Graves' hyperthyroidism and ophthalmopathy. Turning to that study: Patients were excluded because of uncontrolled infection, other autoimmune disease, pregnancy or lactation.

Sample: peripheral blood mononuclear cells (PBMCs), taken at new diagnosis, from a patient treated with antithyroid drugs. This receptor was taken from a woman younger than 35 with Graves disease. V is TRBV6-2 or TRBV6-3 and J is TRBJ2-5; a possible D gene is TRBD2 (5 bases). In DNA, the CDR3 is TGCGCCAGCGGAATACGGGAGACCCAGTACTTC. The encoded protein is CASGIRETQYF.